These T cell receptor beta chains were read from a single sample in a study of cytomegalovirus exposure and HLA in healthy donors. Here immunoSEQ multiplex PCR was the method, and the copy in TCRdb shows in-frame clones only, minus some. The data hold some 130,000 clones, with more than 65% observed a single time. The specimen was PBMCs. These receptors were obtained from a male donor in good health and CMV-seropositive. The CDR3 runs from the conserved cysteine through the conserved F or W. The D gene is left open where the match is weak. Size tells how often a clone was seen (once, few, many) or the class of an expanded clone, and some rows leave it out.

D gene: TRBD1; J gene: TRBJ2-7; V gene: TRBV30; clone size: few; CDR3 DNA: TGTGCCTGGAGCCCTCCCCGAGGACAGGGGATCTACGAGCAGTACTTC; CDR3 protein: CAWSPPRGQGIYEQYF
D gene: TRBD2; J gene: TRBJ2-1; V gene: TRBV11-3; clone size: -; CDR3 DNA: TGTGCCAGCAGCCCAGGGACTACAACCAATGAGCAGTTCTTC; CDR3 protein: CASSPGTTTNEQFF
D gene: TRBD2; J gene: TRBJ2-4; V gene: TRBV5-1; clone size: -; CDR3 DNA: TGCGCCAGCAGCTCGGGGGGGGAAAACATTCAGTACTTC; CDR3 protein: CASSSGGENIQYF
D gene: TRBD1; J gene: TRBJ1-1; V gene: TRBV10-3; clone size: once; CDR3 DNA: TGTGCCATCAGTGACACCGGGACAGCAACGAACACTGAAGCTTTCTTT; CDR3 protein: CAISDTGTATNTEAFF
D gene: TRBD1; J gene: TRBJ1-1; V gene: TRBV7-9; clone size: -; CDR3 DNA: TGTGCCAGCAGATCGACCGGGACAGTGAACACTGAAGCTTTCTTT; CDR3 protein: CASRSTGTVNTEAFF
D gene: -; J gene: TRBJ1-1; V gene: TRBV12-5; clone size: -; CDR3 DNA: TGTGCTAGTGGAGCGGACAGCTCTAGTGAAGCTTTCTTT; CDR3 protein: CASGADSSSEAFF
D gene: TRBD2; J gene: TRBJ2-7; V gene: TRBV10-3; clone size: -; CDR3 DNA: TGTGCCATCAGTGAACCGGGACTAGCGGCCGTAGAGCAGTACTTC; CDR3 protein: CAISEPGLAAVEQYF
D gene: -; J gene: TRBJ1-6; V gene: TRBV28; clone size: -; CDR3 DNA: TGTGCCAGCAGTTTAACCCAGGGATCCTATAATTCACCCCTCCACTTT; CDR3 protein: CASSLTQGSYNSPLHF
D gene: TRBD1; J gene: TRBJ1-1; V gene: TRBV19; clone size: -; CDR3 DNA: TGTGCCAGTAGTACGTCAGGGGGCAGTGACACTGAAGCTTTCTTT; CDR3 protein: CASSTSGGSDTEAFF
D gene: -; J gene: TRBJ2-3; V gene: TRBV7-3; clone size: -; CDR3 DNA: TGTGCCAGCAGCCTCGGGCGGGGCCGCGGCACAGATACGCAGTATTTT; CDR3 protein: CASSLGRGRGTDTQYF
D gene: -; J gene: TRBJ1-6; V gene: TRBV7-2; clone size: -; CDR3 DNA: TGTGCCAGCAGCACACAGAGGGCCCCCGGAAATTCACCCCTCCACTTT; CDR3 protein: CASSTQRAPGNSPLHF
D gene: -; J gene: TRBJ2-7; V gene: TRBV2; clone size: -; CDR3 DNA: TGTGCCAGCTCTATAACCCCCTACGAGCAGTACTTC; CDR3 protein: CASSITPYEQYF
D gene: -; J gene: TRBJ1-1; V gene: TRBV4-2; clone size: -; CDR3 DNA: TGTGCCAGCAGCCCTCTTGGACTAAACACTGAAGCTTTCTTT; CDR3 protein: CASSPLGLNTEAFF
D gene: -; J gene: TRBJ2-7; V gene: TRBV28; clone size: -; CDR3 DNA: TGTGCCAGCAGTCCGCCCTCCGGTTCCTCCTACGAGCAGTACTTC; CDR3 protein: CASSPPSGSSYEQYF
D gene: TRBD1; J gene: TRBJ1-2; V gene: TRBV15; clone size: once; CDR3 DNA: TGTGCCACCAGCGTTAGGGGACAGGCGAACTATGGCTACACCTTC; CDR3 protein: CATSVRGQANYGYTF
D gene: -; J gene: TRBJ2-2; V gene: TRBV30; clone size: -; CDR3 DNA: TGTGCCTGGAGTGTGGGCACCTACACCGGGGAGCTGTTTTTT; CDR3 protein: CAWSVGTYTGELFF
D gene: TRBD1; J gene: TRBJ2-2; V gene: TRBV29-1; clone size: -; CDR3 DNA: TGCAGCGTTGGGGCCCGGGACAGCGCGAACACCGGGGAGCTGTCTTTT; CDR3 protein: CSVGARDSANTGELSF
D gene: -; J gene: TRBJ1-1; V gene: TRBV5-1; clone size: -; CDR3 DNA: TGCGCCAGCAGCTTGGAACCAGGGGCGAACACTGAAGCTTTCTTT; CDR3 protein: CASSLEPGANTEAFF
D gene: -; J gene: TRBJ1-1; V gene: TRBV21-1; clone size: -; CDR3 DNA: TGTGCCAGCAGCAGAGAAGTGGGGTGTCGGCAGGGGAAAACTGAAGCTTTCTTT; CDR3 protein: CASSREVGCRQGKTEAFF
D gene: TRBD1; J gene: TRBJ2-7; V gene: TRBV10-3; clone size: -; CDR3 DNA: TGTGCCATCAGCCGGGACAGGGGTATCTACGAGCAGTACTTC; CDR3 protein: CAISRDRGIYEQYF
D gene: -; J gene: TRBJ1-5; V gene: TRBV5-1; clone size: -; CDR3 DNA: TGCGCCAGCAGCTTGGACAGGGTCGGTGCGCCCCAGCATTTT; CDR3 protein: CASSLDRVGAPQHF
D gene: TRBD2; J gene: TRBJ2-7; V gene: TRBV28; clone size: -; CDR3 DNA: TGTGCCAGCAGTTTACCTAGCGGGGCCTCCTACGAGCAGTACTTC; CDR3 protein: CASSLPSGASYEQYF
D gene: TRBD1; J gene: TRBJ1-1; V gene: TRBV27; clone size: -; CDR3 DNA: TGTGCCAGCACTCCGGGACAGGGGTCTGAAGCTTTCTTT; CDR3 protein: CASTPGQGSEAFF
D gene: -; J gene: TRBJ1-4; V gene: TRBV6-5; clone size: few; CDR3 DNA: TGTGCCAGCAGTCCCCGGGGGGGTAATGAAAAACTGTTTTTT; CDR3 protein: CASSPRGGNEKLFF
D gene: TRBD2; J gene: TRBJ2-5; V gene: TRBV9; clone size: -; CDR3 DNA: TGTGCCAGCAGCCCTGCAGCGGGAGGGAGGGAGGCCCAGTACTTC; CDR3 protein: CASSPAAGGREAQYF
D gene: -; J gene: TRBJ1-5; V gene: TRBV30; clone size: -; CDR3 DNA: TGTGCCTGGAGTAGGCAGGGAATGGGCGTGGCCCAGCATTTT; CDR3 protein: CAWSRQGMGVAQHF
D gene: TRBD1; J gene: TRBJ1-2; V gene: TRBV6-1; clone size: -; CDR3 DNA: TGTGCCAGCAGTTGGACAGGGAGTGGCTACACCTTC; CDR3 protein: CASSWTGSGYTF
D gene: TRBD2; J gene: TRBJ2-1; V gene: TRBV10-3; clone size: -; CDR3 DNA: TGTGCTTGCAGCGGGGGGGCCTACAATGAGCAGTTCTTC; CDR3 protein: CACSGGAYNEQFF
D gene: -; J gene: TRBJ1-4; V gene: TRBV28; clone size: -; CDR3 DNA: TGTGCCAGCAGTGAGACGCAGGGCGAAAAACTGTTTTTT; CDR3 protein: CASSETQGEKLFF
D gene: TRBD2; J gene: TRBJ2-2; V gene: TRBV5-1; clone size: -; CDR3 DNA: TGCGCCAGCAGCCTTACTAGCGGGGGGTCCAACACCGGGGAGCTGTTTTTT; CDR3 protein: CASSLTSGGSNTGELFF
D gene: -; J gene: TRBJ2-1; V gene: TRBV25-1; clone size: -; CDR3 DNA: TGTGCCAGCAGTCCCCCCAACTCGCCTACCTACAATGAGCAGTTCTTC; CDR3 protein: CASSPPNSPTYNEQFF
D gene: -; J gene: TRBJ1-2; V gene: TRBV11-2; clone size: -; CDR3 DNA: TGTGCCAGCAGCTTAGGGGCCCGAGATTATGGCTACACCTTC; CDR3 protein: CASSLGARDYGYTF
D gene: -; J gene: TRBJ2-3; V gene: TRBV7-2; clone size: -; CDR3 DNA: TGTGCCAGCAGCCCCCGATCCGGGGGGCATGGCACAGATACGCAGTATTTT; CDR3 protein: CASSPRSGGHGTDTQYF
D gene: -; J gene: TRBJ1-1; V gene: TRBV6-6; clone size: -; CDR3 DNA: TGTGCCAGCAGTTACACCAACAGTTACACTGAAGCTTTCTTT; CDR3 protein: CASSYTNSYTEAFF
D gene: TRBD1; J gene: TRBJ2-1; V gene: TRBV18; clone size: -; CDR3 DNA: TGTGCCAGCTCGCCTCAAGGACAGGCCTACAATGAGCAGTTCTTC; CDR3 protein: CASSPQGQAYNEQFF
D gene: TRBD2; J gene: TRBJ2-1; V gene: TRBV5-4; clone size: -; CDR3 DNA: TGTGCCAGCAGCCTCGCGGGGGGGCCGTCCTACAATGAGCAGTTCTTC; CDR3 protein: CASSLAGGPSYNEQFF
D gene: -; J gene: TRBJ2-2; V gene: TRBV6-1; clone size: once; CDR3 DNA: TGTGCCAGCAGTGAAGACTGGAACACCGGGGAGCTGTTTTTT; CDR3 protein: CASSEDWNTGELFF
D gene: TRBD2; J gene: TRBJ2-3; V gene: TRBV28; clone size: -; CDR3 DNA: TGTGCCAGCAGCCGACCGGGGGGTTTAAAAGATACGCAGTATTTT; CDR3 protein: CASSRPGGLKDTQYF
D gene: TRBD1; J gene: TRBJ1-5; V gene: TRBV7-9; clone size: few; CDR3 DNA: TGTGCCAGCAGCCCCGGGACAGGTTACAATCAGCCCCAGCATTTT; CDR3 protein: CASSPGTGYNQPQHF
D gene: TRBD1; J gene: TRBJ2-3; V gene: TRBV7-9; clone size: -; CDR3 DNA: TGTTCCAGCAGCCAACCCACCGGGACAGGGGTAGATACGCAGTATTTT; CDR3 protein: CSSSQPTGTGVDTQYF
D gene: TRBD1; J gene: TRBJ1-2; V gene: TRBV4-1; clone size: -; CDR3 DNA: TGCGCCAGCAGCCCAGGGGGCTATGGCTACACCTTC; CDR3 protein: CASSPGGYGYTF
D gene: TRBD1; J gene: TRBJ2-7; V gene: TRBV28; clone size: once; CDR3 DNA: TGTGCCAGCAGTGCGGTACCCGGGACAGGGAAATCCCACGAGCAGTACTTC; CDR3 protein: CASSAVPGTGKSHEQYF
D gene: TRBD1; J gene: TRBJ2-1; V gene: TRBV10-3; clone size: -; CDR3 DNA: TGTGCCATCAGCGATACAGGGGGAGATGAGCAGTTCTTC; CDR3 protein: CAISDTGGDEQFF
D gene: -; J gene: TRBJ1-3; V gene: TRBV30; clone size: -; CDR3 DNA: TGTGCCTGGAGTCCAGGGTCCCGAGGAAACACCATATATTTT; CDR3 protein: CAWSPGSRGNTIYF
D gene: TRBD2; J gene: TRBJ2-7; V gene: TRBV5-1; clone size: few; CDR3 DNA: TGCGCCAGCAGCTCAGGACTAGCGCTACCATACGAGCAGTACTTC; CDR3 protein: CASSSGLALPYEQYF
D gene: TRBD2; J gene: TRBJ2-2; V gene: TRBV2; clone size: -; CDR3 DNA: TGTGCCAGCAGCGTTCTAGCGGCGAACACCGGGGAGCTGTTTTTT; CDR3 protein: CASSVLAANTGELFF